This note documents a single T cell receptor beta chain sequence. Its antigen specificity is not known. Base qualities are not recorded, but no much larger clone differs from it by a single base. The CDR3 measures 11 amino acids from cysteine to phenylalanine. Of all the DNA, just the CDR3 is kept, 33 bases in frame from base 1. The junction carries 8 bases between V and J, which are trimmed by 6 bases and 8 bases respectively. The germline V gene specifies SGHTA as CDR1 and FQGNSA as CDR2. This record belongs to a study of CD8+ T cells in alopecia areata (dated by TCRdb to the late 2010s). Background for the entire study: Treated patients were enrolled in an open-label pilot trial of oral tofacitinib at 5 to 10 mg twice daily for moderate-to-severe alopecia areata. Tofacitinib was given for 6 to 18 months, followed by 6 months of follow-up off drug to assess delayed response and recurrence. To study T cell clonal expansion in alopecia areata, the researchers applied high-throughput TCRbeta sequencing to both the C3H/HeJ mouse model and human patients. Human TCRbeta sequencing covered scalp tissue and sorted CD4+ and CD8+ peripheral blood T cells from patchy and totalis/universalis alopecia areata patients and healthy controls. Biopsies were taken from tofacitinib-treated patients at baseline and again at 4 and 24 weeks into treatment, and several of those patients also had a later scalp biopsy. Scalp clonality was compared across normal scalp (n=4), patchy alopecia areata scalp (n=8), and alopecia totalis/universalis scalp (n=8). The RNA source kit depended on sample type: the PAXgene miRNA kit for fixed scalp, the miRNeasy kit for PBMCs, and the RNeasy kit for mouse skin. TCRbeta CDR3 regions were amplified by immunoSEQ multiplex PCR using 35 Vbeta forward and 13 Jbeta reverse primers.

Library creation used the immunoSEQ multiplex PCR assay. RNA was extracted from all samples and reverse transcribed into cDNA, which served as template for TCR sequencing. SuperScript III was used to make first-strand cDNA, primed with a 2:1 mix of oligo-dT and random hexamers. A synthetic immune receptor repertoire was used to gauge amplification bias, and whatever bias remained was removed computationally. Per the authors' processing: Raw reads were preprocessed for error removal, and CDR3 was defined according to IMGT conventions as running from the conserved cysteine to phenylalanine. Clonality was computed as 1 minus the Shannon entropy, with the entropy normalized by log2 of the number of productive unique TCRs. Whether scalp clones were CD4 or CD8 was inferred by matching scalp TCRbeta sequences against CD4 and CD8 repertoires sorted from blood. TCRdb re-hosts the immuneACCESS table, in-frame sequences only. Its copies lack some clones; in the studies checked, an unresolved V gene accounts for under half of them, and the cause for the rest is not known. V, J and clone size were drawn from that table, and D and trimming were deduced from the DNA. Present in this sample are 120,000 to 150,000 clones, about 87% of which were seen just once. More than 13% of the sample goes to the ten largest clones.

The sample's time point label is to be understood as: baseline before oral tofacitinib. Lesional scalp punch biopsies and peripheral blood were obtained from alopecia areata patients. PBMCs were separated by density centrifugation and stained for CD3, CD4 and CD8, after which CD4+ and CD8+ T cells were sorted on a FACSAria. Points the paper makes about the study in general: TCR sequences shared between patients were less clear than in mice, possibly partly because of HLA diversity in the patient population. Unlike mouse skin, which is dominated by gammadelta T cells, normal human skin has resident alphabeta T cells that are also sequenced, and this complicates analysis of the scalp TCR repertoire. Lesional scalp, especially in alopecia totalis/universalis, showed higher clonality and more expanded CD8+ clones than normal scalp, suggesting antigenic drive.

The specimen was CD8+ T cells sorted from blood, collected at week 0. The chain joins TRBV7-2 to TRBJ2-1; the D gene is perhaps TRBD2, on 6 matching bases. This clonotype originated in a human donor with alopecia areata. CDR3 loop: CASSGRYEQFF. The nucleotide sequence is TGTGCCAGCAGTGGGAGGTATGAGCAGTTCTTC.